This record concerns one TCR beta chain sequence. The CDR3 covers 13 residues. The ends were cut back, 4 bases at V and 5 bases at J, with 14 bases in the middle. Germline loops: CDR1 SQVTM, CDR2 ANQGSEA. In the original analysis: Reference gene primer amplification gave estimated nucleated cell counts. Repertoires were generated with immunoSEQ multiplex PCR, while TCRdb's copy carries only in-frame clones and drops some. V and J calls and clone size are given by that table; D and trimming were obtained from the DNA. Among fewer than 350,000 clones listed, roughly 89% were seen once. Residents of under 25 US areas, aged roughly 18 to 95 years, made up the participants. Participants reported their clinical history, and cohort assignment relied on those reports. The data derive from a study of blood T cell repertoires in COVID-19. The overall study: T cells, B-cell-depleted T cells, or PBMCs supplied cDNA or gDNA.

The sequence was obtained from a man aged 55 to 69 who had recovered from COVID-19. V gene TRBV29-1 combines with J gene TRBJ1-2; tentatively, D is TRBD1 (6 bases). The sample was PBMCs or T cells enriched from blood (not recorded which). Here the CDR3 reads CSVGGGNTYGYTF. CDR3 nucleotides: TGCAGCGTTGGTGGGGGCAATACGTATGGCTACACCTTC.